These 5 T cell receptor beta chains were sequenced from one sample in a study of T cell changes during pregnancy in multiple sclerosis. Libraries were prepared by immunoSEQ multiplex PCR; TCRdb keeps only in-frame clonotypes and omits some of them. Among over 100,000 clones listed, around nine tenths were seen once. The sequenced sample was peripheral blood, obtained in the third trimester of pregnancy. Source of these receptors: a female donor with multiple sclerosis, enrolled in a pregnancy study.

The chain employs TRBV25-1 and TRBJ1-1, with 11 bases fitting TRBD1. Trimming cost V 3 bases and J 3 bases; bases outside gene matches: 6. Looked up from germline, CDR1 is MGHDK and CDR2 is SYGVNS. The CDR3 is made up of 16 amino acids. CDR3 protein: CASSEDRGREDTEAFF. In DNA form, the CDR3 reads TGTGCCAGCAGTGAGGACAGGGGGCGCGAGGACACTGAAGCTTTCTTT.

This clone appeared a single time. The chain employs TRBV6-1 and TRBJ2-7; 7 bases agree with TRBD1. The CDR3 runs to 14 residues. The trim removed 2 bases at V and 2 bases at J, leaving 3 bases unmatched. The V gene's germline CDR1 is MNHNS and CDR2 SASEGT. This chain's CDR3 is CASSERTGPYEQYF. DNA of the CDR3: TGTGCCAGCAGTGAACGGACAGGACCCTACGAGCAGTACTTC.

This chain links TRBV6-1 with TRBJ1-1, with D possibly being TRBD1 (5 bases). The germline V and J ends were trimmed by 6 bases and 5 bases, with 10 bases remaining between them. Germline V lookup: CDR1 MNHNS, CDR2 SASEGT. The CDR3 is 12 amino acids. Here the CDR3 DNA reads TGTGCCAGCAGGCAGGGTGGAACTGAAGCTTTCTTT. As protein: CASRQGGTEAFF.

The gene calls are TRBV11-1 and TRBJ1-6; TRBD1 might be the D (5 bases). The CDR3 runs to 16 residues. V was pared by 5 bases and J by 5 bases, with 16 bases between. Looked up from germline, CDR1 is SGHAT and CDR2 is FQDESV (reference sequence). The CDR3 DNA follows: TGTGCCAGCAGCCCCCGCCAGGGAAGTAATAATTCACCCCTCCACTTT. Its protein is CASSPRQGSNNSPLHF.

The chain links TRBV7-9 to TRBJ2-5; D uncertain. Germline values: CDR1 SEHNR, CDR2 FQNEAQ (reference sequence). The CDR3 has 14 amino acids. V lost 6 bases, J lost 5 bases, and 16 bases lay in between. The CDR3 region is CASSLPVGVETQYF. Written as DNA, the CDR3 is TGTGCCAGCAGTCTCCCCGTCGGTGTTGAGACCCAGTACTTC.